Listed here are 32 T cell receptor beta chains from one sample, sequenced in a study of OX40 agonist ivuxolimab in advanced cancers. Using immunoSEQ multiplex PCR, the repertoire was profiled, and TCRdb retains in-frame clones only, with some absent. The sample consists of tens of thousands of clones, over 80% of them appearing once. Specimen: CD4+ or CD8+ T cells sorted from blood, collected in a trial of the OX40 agonist ivuxolimab. The receptors stem from an adult with an advanced solid tumor such as melanoma, head and neck, liver or kidney cancer.

This chain joins TRBV4-2 and TRBJ2-3, with D maybe TRBD1 (6 bases). Germline V lookup: CDR1 LGHNA, CDR2 YNFKEQ. This CDR3 spans 16 amino acids. V was pared by 1 base and J by 1 base, with 12 bases between. The CDR3 loop reads CASSQVTAGGTDTQYF. The CDR3 DNA sequence: TGTGCCAGCAGCCAAGTGACGGCAGGGGGCACAGATACGCAGTATTTT.

This chain uses TRBV6-5 with TRBJ2-7; the D is unclear. CDR1 is MNHEY, CDR2 SVGAGI, per germline. V lost 0 bases, J lost 3 bases, and 12 bases lay in between. The CDR3 loop spans 15 amino acids. The CDR3 DNA reads TGTGCCAGCAGTTACTCCTTCGGCAGCTTCTACGAGCAGTACTTC. Translation gives CASSYSFGSFYEQYF.

This clone was detected only a few times. The chain is built from TRBV7-9 and TRBJ1-1; tentatively, D is TRBD1 (6 bases). There are 13 residues in the CDR3. The germline V gene has CDR1 SEHNR and CDR2 FQNEAQ (reference sequence). V lost 5 bases and J 1 base, leaving 8 bases between the germline ends. CDR3 nucleotides: TGTGCCAGCAGCCCGACAGGGAACACTGAAGCTTTCTTT. It specifies CASSPTGNTEAFF.

The chain uses TRBV5-1 and TRBJ1-2; the D gene is possibly TRBD1 (5 bases). Trimming removed 2 bases at V and 11 bases at J, with 16 bases between. This CDR3 has 13 amino acids. CDR1 is SGHRS, CDR2 YFSETQ, per germline. Here the CDR3 DNA reads TGCGCCAGCAGCTTCCGGGACCCACAACGGTACACCTTC. Its translation is CASSFRDPQRYTF.

In DNA, the CDR3 is TGTGCCAGCAGTTGGGGACAGGGAACCTACAATGAGCAGTTCTTC. Protein product: CASSWGQGTYNEQFF. The V gene is TRBV13, the J gene TRBJ2-1; 9 nucleotides line up with TRBD1. The CDR3 has 15 residues. V was pared by 6 bases and J by 2 bases, with 5 bases of the junction left unmatched. Germline V gene lookup returns CDR1 PRHDT and CDR2 FYEKMQ (reference sequence).

This clone was detected a few times. CDR3 residues: CASRPGTDTQYF. The CDR3 coding sequence is TGCGCCAGCAGGCCCGGGACAGATACGCAGTATTTT. V is TRBV5-1 and J is TRBJ2-3, with D unresolved. Per the germline V gene, CDR1 is SGHRS and CDR2 is YFSETQ. The CDR3 totals 12 residues. Trimming pared 5 bases from V and 3 bases from J, leaving 7 bases between.

This clone was counted once. The genes are TRBV7-3 and TRBJ2-3, with a weak D call TRBD1 (5 bases). Trimming removed 5 bases from V and 5 bases from J, with 8 bases in between. The length of the CDR3 is 12 residues. The V gene's germline CDR1 is SGHTA and CDR2 FQGTGA. The CDR3 DNA is TGTGCCAGCAGCCCCCAGGGAGATACGCAGTATTTT. It is translated as CASSPQGDTQYF.

This chain connects TRBV6-5 to TRBJ1-1, with 7 positions matching TRBD1. Looked up from germline, CDR1 is MNHEY and CDR2 is SVGAGI. J was trimmed by 3 bases and V by 7 bases; bases with no gene match: 5. The CDR3 is made up of 13 amino acids. CDR3 coding DNA: TGTGCCAGCAAGGGGGCGCATGACACTGAAGCTTTCTTT. Translation: CASKGAHDTEAFF.

The V and J genes are TRBV7-2 and TRBJ2-5; 11 bases agree with TRBD1. CDR1 SGHTA and CDR2 FQGNSA come from the germline V gene. Losses at the gene ends were 5 bases for V and 4 bases for J; bases not matched to a gene: 9. This CDR3 spans 16 amino acids. The CDR3 is CASSPFAGTGGETQYF. The CDR3 bases are TGTGCCAGCAGCCCGTTCGCCGGGACAGGGGGAGAGACCCAGTACTTC.

The CDR3 DNA sequence: TGTGCCAGCAGTGAAGCGGATTATTACACCGTCTATGGCTACACCTTC. This codes for CASSEADYYTVYGYTF. The chain has TRBV6-1 and TRBJ1-2; D not certain. The V gene lost 0 bases and the J gene lost 4 bases, with 15 bases spanning the gap. This CDR3 has 16 residues. CDR1 is MNHNS, CDR2 SASEGT, per germline.

The rearrangement links TRBV7-9 to TRBJ2-5; 9 nucleotides align to TRBD1. This CDR3 has 15 residues. V dropped 1 base and J dropped 5; count of bases not matched to a gene: 5. Germline-derived CDR1 and CDR2 are SEHNR and FQNEAQ (reference sequence). In nucleotides, the CDR3 is TGTGCCAGCAGCTTAGGGACAGGGGCAGGGGAGACCCAGTACTTC. Amino acid sequence: CASSLGTGAGETQYF.

This chain links TRBV18 with TRBJ2-7, with no clear D. The CDR3 is 15 residues long. V was trimmed by 2 bases and J by 4 bases, leaving 15 bases between them. Germline-derived CDR1 and CDR2 are KGHSH and LQKENI. The CDR3 protein is CASSPGQVRPYEQYF. The CDR3 DNA sequence: TGTGCCAGCTCACCAGGTCAGGTCAGGCCTTACGAGCAGTACTTC. The full variable domain, its missing parts supplied by reference TRBV18 and TRBJ2-7, is NAGVMQNPRHLVRRRGQEARLRCSPMKGHSHVYWYRQLPEEGLKFMVYLQKENIIDESGMPKERFSAEFPKEGPSILRIQQVVRGDSAAYFCASSPGQVRPYEQYFGPGTRLTVT.

The count of this clone is one. The V call is TRBV4-2, the J call TRBJ2-3; 15 nucleotides align to TRBD2. The V gene end was trimmed by 1 base and the J gene end by 9 bases; junction bases not matched to a gene: 8. CDR1 is LGHNA, CDR2 YNFKEQ, per germline. The CDR3 runs to 17 residues. CDR3 coding DNA: TGTGCCAGCAGCCAAGGGAATGGACTAGCGGGGGGGGACACGCAGTATTTT. Translation gives CASSQGNGLAGGDTQYF.

The chain recombines TRBV9 with TRBJ2-7; 7 bases match TRBD1. The CDR3 totals 15 residues. V gave up 3 bases and J gave up 7 bases; unmatched junction bases: 13. Germline CDR1 is SGDLS and CDR2 is YYNGEE. CDR3 nucleotide sequence: TGTGCCAGCAGCGAGGCCCCTGACAGGGCTAGAGAGCAGTACTTC. The encoded protein is CASSEAPDRAREQYF.

This chain uses TRBV18 with TRBJ2-2; D is unresolved. CDR3 size: 16 residues. Germline V gene sequence: CDR1 KGHSH, CDR2 LQKENI. V was pared by 6 bases and J by 6 bases, with 20 bases between. CDR3 amino acids: CASSPQASGKAGELFF. The CDR3, as DNA: TGTGCCAGCTCTCCTCAGGCTTCTGGCAAGGCCGGGGAGCTGTTTTTT.

Ten or more counts support this clone. The chain is built from TRBV5-1 and TRBJ1-6; 9 positions agree with TRBD1. Germline V gene data show CDR1 as SGHRS and CDR2 as YFSETQ. V lost 4 bases to trimming and J lost 7 bases; unmatched junction nucleotides: 9. The CDR3 is made up of 16 amino acids. The DNA of the CDR3 is TGCGCCAGCAGCCCAGGGACAGGGCAAGTGAATTCACCCCTCCACTTT. Its protein product is CASSPGTGQVNSPLHF.

The chain employs TRBV4-2 and TRBJ2-7; 9 nucleotides line up with TRBD1. The junction had 8 bases not matched to a gene; V was cut back by 0 bases and J by 5 bases. Germline V gene lookup returns CDR1 LGHNA and CDR2 YNFKEQ. The CDR3 consists of 16 residues. This chain's CDR3 is CASSQEWTGAIHEQYF. The CDR3 region has the DNA TGTGCCAGCAGCCAAGAGTGGACAGGGGCGATTCACGAGCAGTACTTC.

The rearrangement joins TRBV18 to TRBJ2-3; D is unclear. Germline loops: CDR1 KGHSH, CDR2 LQKENI. The ends were cut back, 2 bases at V and 2 bases at J, with 11 bases in the middle. The CDR3 has 15 amino acids. The CDR3 region has the DNA TGTGCCAGCTCACCAAATGCCAGGATCACAGATACGCAGTATTTT. It specifies CASSPNARITDTQYF.

This clone was seen only once. V gene TRBV6-5 combines with J gene TRBJ1-6, with 7 bases aligning to TRBD1. The junction had 4 bases not matched to a gene; V was cut back by 5 bases and J by 9 bases. Per germline, CDR1 MNHEY and CDR2 SVGAGI. CDR3 length: 13 amino acids. The CDR3 reads CASSQGGRSPLHF. CDR3 in DNA: TGTGCCAGCAGTCAGGGGGGACGTTCACCCCTCCACTTT.

This clone was counted between two and nine times. The chain carries TRBV10-3 and TRBJ1-1; 8 nucleotides align to TRBD1. The V and J ends lost 3 bases and 3 bases, in that order; junction bases with no gene match: 6. Germline V gene data show CDR1 as ENHRY and CDR2 as SYGVKD. The CDR3 consists of 15 residues. CDR3 sequence reads: CAISDQTGGDTEAFF. The CDR3 region has the DNA TGTGCCATCAGTGACCAAACAGGGGGTGACACTGAAGCTTTCTTT.

This rearrangement joins TRBV5-4 to TRBJ1-3; no clear D. The CDR3 consists of 13 residues. The V gene's germline CDR1 is SGHNT and CDR2 YYREEE (reference sequence). Trimming took off 6 bases at V and 1 base at J, with 8 bases between the two ends. CDR3 in DNA: TGTGCCAGCACTGTGGGGTCTGGAAACACCATATATTTT. The encoded protein is CASTVGSGNTIYF.

CDR3 in DNA: TGTGCCAGCACCTCCCGGGACAGAAACACCGGGGAGCTGTTTTTT. This translates into CASTSRDRNTGELFF. The chain couples TRBV5-4 to TRBJ2-2, with 7 bases aligning to TRBD1. CDR1 is SGHNT and CDR2 is YYREEE in the germline V gene (reference sequence). There are 15 residues in the CDR3. V was pared by 6 bases and J by 2 bases, with 7 bases of the junction left unmatched.

The chain couples TRBV10-3 to TRBJ2-3, with TRBD2 matching over 10 bases. The V and J ends lost 11 bases and 1 base, in that order; junction bases with no gene match: 6. Looked up from germline, CDR1 is ENHRY and CDR2 is SYGVKD. There are 14 residues in the CDR3. The CDR3 DNA reads as TGTGCCGTCCGAACTAGCGGGGGCACAGATACGCAGTATTTT. As protein: CAVRTSGGTDTQYF.

The chain carries TRBV2 and TRBJ2-3, with a possible D match to TRBD2 (6 bases). The CDR3 is 15 amino acids. Germline V gene sequence: CDR1 SNHLY, CDR2 FYNNEI. V was shortened by 6 bases and J by 5 bases, with 18 bases between the two germline ends. The chain's CDR3 is CASRDLAFTQDTQYF. The DNA of the CDR3 is TGTGCCAGCAGAGATCTAGCGTTCACACAAGATACGCAGTATTTT.

The chain recombines TRBV10-3 with TRBJ2-1; 12 bases align to TRBD2. CDR3 length: 18 amino acids. J was trimmed by 0 bases and V by 9 bases; bases with no gene match: 12. Germline CDR1 and CDR2: ENHRY and SYGVKD. CDR3 amino acids: CAIGGGLAGQSSYNEQFF. The CDR3 nucleotides are TGTGCCATTGGGGGGGGACTAGCGGGCCAATCCTCCTACAATGAGCAGTTCTTC.

The genes are TRBV7-9 and TRBJ2-3; 8 nucleotides align to TRBD1. The CDR3 spans 14 residues. The V segment lost 1 base and the J segment 8 bases; nucleotides outside the gene matches: 5. Germline assignment: CDR1 SEHNR and CDR2 FQNEAQ (reference sequence). The CDR3 coding sequence is TGTGCCAGCAGCTTAGGGGACAGGATCACTACGCAGTATTTT. This sequence encodes CASSLGDRITTQYF.

The J gene is TRBJ2-7, the V gene TRBV29-1; 7 bases match TRBD2. The CDR3 runs to 12 residues. Germline lookup yields CDR1 SQVTM and CDR2 ANQGSEA. Trimming took 3 bases from V and 4 from J; bases not matched to a gene: 3. The CDR3 DNA is TGCAGCGTTGATCGGGGAGGGTACGAGCAGTACTTC. Protein sequence: CSVDRGGYEQYF.

The J gene is TRBJ1-1, the V gene TRBV10-3; 7 nucleotides match TRBD1. The CDR3 contains 15 residues. The junction had 7 bases not matched to a gene; V was cut back by 6 bases and J by 0 bases. Germline assignment: CDR1 ENHRY and CDR2 SYGVKD. The CDR3 protein is CAIRGGQLMNTEAFF. The CDR3 bases are TGTGCCATCAGGGGGGGACAGCTAATGAACACTGAAGCTTTCTTT.

The rearrangement joins TRBV7-2 to TRBJ2-7, with D possibly called TRBD1 or TRBD2 (6 bases each). The V gene lost 5 bases and the J gene lost 0 bases, with 11 bases spanning the gap. The CDR3 is 14 residues long. The germline V gene has CDR1 SGHTA and CDR2 FQGNSA. CDR3 residues: CASSLGGHSYEQYF. DNA of the CDR3: TGTGCCAGCAGCCTCGGGGGACACTCCTACGAGCAGTACTTC.

The chain employs TRBV19 and TRBJ2-7; TRBD1 is a possible D gene (6 bases). Looked up from germline, CDR1 is LNHDA and CDR2 is SQIVND (reference sequence). Trimming pared 5 bases from V and 4 bases from J, leaving 12 bases between. This CDR3 has 13 residues. The CDR3 DNA reads TGTGCCAGTAGTCCAGAGACAGGTTACGAGCAGTACTTC. Translating gives CASSPETGYEQYF.

This clone was detected only once. The chain has TRBV7-2 and TRBJ2-5; D uncertain. Between the trimmed V and J ends, which lost 0 bases and 1 base, there was a span of 9 bases. CDR3 length: 15 amino acids. Per the germline V gene, CDR1 is SGHTA and CDR2 is FQGNSA. The DNA for the CDR3 is TGTGCCAGCAGCTTAGCCCGGCGCACCCAAGAGACCCAGTACTTC. Translating gives CASSLARRTQETQYF. Together with reference TRBV7-2 and TRBJ2-5, the CDR3 gives the full variable domain: GAGVSQSPSNKVTEKGKDVELRCDPISGHTALYWYRQSLGQGLEFLIYFQGNSAPDKSGLPSDRFSAERTGGSVSTLTIQRTQQEDSAVYLCASSLARRTQETQYFGPGTRLLVL.

The chain uses TRBV7-8 and TRBJ1-3; 8 bases are shared with TRBD1. The J segment lost 0 bases and the V segment lost 5 bases, leaving 6 bases of the junction unmatched. The length of the CDR3 is 16 residues. CDR1 is SGHVS and CDR2 is FQNEAQ in the germline V gene. CDR3 residues: CASSADRGDSGNTIYF. The CDR3, as DNA: TGTGCCAGCAGCGCCGACAGGGGCGACTCTGGAAACACCATATATTTT.